This T cell receptor beta chain was captured by sequencing in a study of blood T cell repertoires in COVID-19. Study-wide context: Sources were T cells, B-cell-depleted T cells, or PBMCs; the material itself was cDNA or gDNA.

The protocol was immunoSEQ multiplex PCR, while the TCRdb copy is restricted to in-frame clones and leaves out a portion. The table lists about 110,000 clones, about 75% of them singletons. V shed 7 bases and J shed 3 bases, with 6 bases lying between them. The CDR3 consists of 11 residues. Germline V gene lookup returns CDR1 SNHLY and CDR2 FYNNEI. The chain carries TRBV2 and TRBJ2-5; D call uncertain. What was sequenced was peripheral blood. The sequence derives from a woman aged 70-85 years with acute or convalescent COVID-19. The CDR3 sequence is CASTLEETQYF. CDR3 DNA: TGTGCCAGCACCTTAGAAGAGACCCAGTACTTC. Complete variable domain (other parts from reference TRBV2 and TRBJ2-5): EPEVTQTPSHQVTQMGQEVILRCVPISNHLYFYWYRQILGQKVEFLVSFYNNEISEKSEIFDDQFSVERPDGSNFTLKIRSTKLEDSAMYFCASTLEETQYFGPGTRLLVL.